Listed here is a single T cell receptor (beta chain). Assay: immunoSEQ multiplex PCR; the TCRdb copy retains only in-frame clones and omits some. Of about 130,000 clones in the sample, more than 70% are singletons; the top ten hold more than 0.9%. The data belong to a study of blood T cell repertoires in COVID-19. About the study: Collection of acute and convalescent COVID-19 samples took place in the United States, Italy and Spain.

Germline V lookup: CDR1 SGDLS, CDR2 YYNGEE. With 3 bases clipped from V and 3 bases from J, the junction kept 2 bases outside the gene matches. CDR3 length: 15 amino acids. This receptor was taken from a woman over 75 with acute or convalescent COVID-19. Material: peripheral blood. V is TRBV9 and J is TRBJ2-1, with 11 bases identical to TRBD2. The DNA of the CDR3 is TGTGCCAGCAGCGCTGGACTAGCGGGCTACAATGAGCAGTTCTTC. It yields the protein CASSAGLAGYNEQFF.